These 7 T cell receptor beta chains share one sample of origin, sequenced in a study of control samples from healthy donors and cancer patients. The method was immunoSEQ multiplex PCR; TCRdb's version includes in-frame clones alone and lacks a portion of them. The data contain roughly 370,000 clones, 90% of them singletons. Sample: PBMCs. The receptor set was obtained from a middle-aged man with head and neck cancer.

The CDR3 loop is CASSWDPRAPEAFF. CDR3 coding DNA: TGTGCCAGCAGTTGGGACCCCCGGGCCCCTGAAGCTTTCTTT. The rearrangement joins TRBV28 to TRBJ1-1, with a tentative D call TRBD1 (5 bases). This CDR3 has 14 residues. From germline, CDR1 is MDHEN and CDR2 SYDVKM. With 4 bases removed from V and 6 bases from J, the gap between germline ends came to 15 bases.

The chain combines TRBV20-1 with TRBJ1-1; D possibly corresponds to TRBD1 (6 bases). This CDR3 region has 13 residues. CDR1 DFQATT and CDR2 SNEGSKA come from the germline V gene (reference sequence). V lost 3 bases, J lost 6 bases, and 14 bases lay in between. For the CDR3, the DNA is TGCAGTGCTAGTTCGCAGGGGCCGCCTGAAGCTTTCTTT. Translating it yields CSASSQGPPEAFF.

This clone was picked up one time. The CDR3 reads CASSEIGGTGAFSNQPQHF. The CDR3 DNA reads TGTGCCAGCAGTGAAATTGGGGGGACAGGGGCGTTCAGCAATCAGCCCCAGCATTTT. The rearrangement links TRBV2 to TRBJ1-5; TRBD1 aligns across 10 bases. Trimming cost V 2 bases and J 1 base; bases outside gene matches: 11. CDR1 and CDR2 (germline): SNHLY, FYNNEI. The length of the CDR3 is 19 residues.

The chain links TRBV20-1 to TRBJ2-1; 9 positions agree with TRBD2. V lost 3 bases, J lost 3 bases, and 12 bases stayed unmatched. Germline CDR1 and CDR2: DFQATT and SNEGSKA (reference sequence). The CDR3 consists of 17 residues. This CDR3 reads CSASLGVAGALYNEQFF. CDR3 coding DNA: TGCAGTGCTAGTCTCGGGGTAGCGGGAGCCCTCTACAATGAGCAGTTCTTC.

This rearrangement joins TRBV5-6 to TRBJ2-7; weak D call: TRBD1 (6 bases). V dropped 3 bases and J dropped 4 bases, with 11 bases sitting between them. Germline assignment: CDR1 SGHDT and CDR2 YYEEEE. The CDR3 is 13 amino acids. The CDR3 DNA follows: TGTGCCAGCAGCTCCAGGGGTTTGTACGAGCAGTACTTC. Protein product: CASSSRGLYEQYF.

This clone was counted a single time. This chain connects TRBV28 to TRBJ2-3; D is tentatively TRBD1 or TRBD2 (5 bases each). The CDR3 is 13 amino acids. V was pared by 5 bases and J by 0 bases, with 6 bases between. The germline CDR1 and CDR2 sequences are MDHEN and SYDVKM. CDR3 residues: CASSRDSTDTQYF. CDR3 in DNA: TGTGCCAGCAGTAGGGACAGCACAGATACGCAGTATTTT.

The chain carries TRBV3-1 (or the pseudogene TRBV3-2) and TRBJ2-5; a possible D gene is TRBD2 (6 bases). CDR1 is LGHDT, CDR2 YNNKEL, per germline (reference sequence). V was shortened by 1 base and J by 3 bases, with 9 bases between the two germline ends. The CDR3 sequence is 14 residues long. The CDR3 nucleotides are TGTGCCAGCAGCCAAGGGGCGGGAAAAGAGACCCAGTACTTC. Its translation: CASSQGAGKETQYF.